This T cell receptor (beta chain) was profiled in a study of OX40 agonist ivuxolimab in advanced cancers. Study-wide background: A male proportion of 70% to 90% was recorded, with mean age 60 years and range about 23 to 80.

As concerns this clone: The antigen remains undetermined.

Patients with a history of autoimmune disease or on systemic immunosuppression were excluded. Using immunoSEQ multiplex PCR, the repertoire was profiled, and TCRdb retains in-frame clones only, with some absent. The top ten clones hold 9.8% of a sample with some 62,000 clones, roughly 81% of them seen once. Trimming left V 5 bases short and J 0 bases short, with 5 bases between. The CDR3 is 14 residues long. Germline CDR1 is SGHTA and CDR2 is FQGTGA. Study outcomes and limitations: There were, on average, more expanded clones in CD8+ T cells than in CD4+.

The chain couples TRBV7-3 to TRBJ2-6; unclear D gene. The sequence derives from an adult with an advanced solid tumor such as melanoma, head and neck, liver or kidney cancer. Sample: CD4+ or CD8+ T cells sorted from blood, taken in a trial of the OX40 agonist ivuxolimab. For the CDR3, the DNA is TGTGCCAGCAGCCGGAACTCTGGGGCCAACGTCCTGACTTTC. This codes for CASSRNSGANVLTF.